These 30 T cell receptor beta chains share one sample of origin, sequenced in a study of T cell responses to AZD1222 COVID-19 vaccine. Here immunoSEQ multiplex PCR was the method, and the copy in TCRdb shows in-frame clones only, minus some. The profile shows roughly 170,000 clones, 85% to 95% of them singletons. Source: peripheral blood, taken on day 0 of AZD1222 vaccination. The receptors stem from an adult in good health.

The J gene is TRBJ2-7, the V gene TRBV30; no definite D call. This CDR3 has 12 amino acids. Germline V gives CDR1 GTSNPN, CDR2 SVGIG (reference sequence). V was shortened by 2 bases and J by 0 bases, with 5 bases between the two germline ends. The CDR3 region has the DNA TGTGCCTGGAGTCGGAGCTCCTACGAGCAGTACTTC. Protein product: CAWSRSSYEQYF. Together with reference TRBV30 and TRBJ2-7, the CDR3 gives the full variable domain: SQTIHQWPATLVQPVGSPLSLECTVEGTSNPNLYWYRQAAGRGLQLLFYSVGIGQISSEVPQNLSASRPQDRQFILSSKKLLLSDSGFYLCAWSRSSYEQYFGPGTRLTVT.

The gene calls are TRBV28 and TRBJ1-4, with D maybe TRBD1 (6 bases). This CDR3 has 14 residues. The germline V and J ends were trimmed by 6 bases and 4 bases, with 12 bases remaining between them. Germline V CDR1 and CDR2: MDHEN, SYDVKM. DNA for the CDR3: TGTGCCAGCAGCCTCAGGGGTCTTAATGAAAAACTGTTTTTT. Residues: CASSLRGLNEKLFF.

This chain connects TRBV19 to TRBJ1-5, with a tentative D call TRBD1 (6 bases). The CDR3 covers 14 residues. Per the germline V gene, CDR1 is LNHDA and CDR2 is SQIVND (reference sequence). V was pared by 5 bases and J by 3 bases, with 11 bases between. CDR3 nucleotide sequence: TGTGCCAGTAGTTTGGACAGTCTCAATCAGCCCCAGCATTTT. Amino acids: CASSLDSLNQPQHF.

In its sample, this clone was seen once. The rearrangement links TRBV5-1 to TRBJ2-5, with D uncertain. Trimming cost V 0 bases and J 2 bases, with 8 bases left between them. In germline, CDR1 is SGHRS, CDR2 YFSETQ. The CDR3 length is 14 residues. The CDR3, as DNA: TGCGCCAGCAGCTTGGACTCCGCTCAAGAGACCCAGTACTTC. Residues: CASSLDSAQETQYF.

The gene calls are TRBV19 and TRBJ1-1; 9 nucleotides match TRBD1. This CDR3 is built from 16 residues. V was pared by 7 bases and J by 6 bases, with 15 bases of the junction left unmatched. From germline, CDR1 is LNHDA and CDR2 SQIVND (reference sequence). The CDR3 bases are TGTGCCAGTACGTCCGGGACAGGGTATGAGGTCTCTGAAGCTTTCTTT. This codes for CASTSGTGYEVSEAFF.

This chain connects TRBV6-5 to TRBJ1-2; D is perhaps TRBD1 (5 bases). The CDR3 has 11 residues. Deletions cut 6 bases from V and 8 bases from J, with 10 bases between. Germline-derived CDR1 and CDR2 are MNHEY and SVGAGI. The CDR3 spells CASRSREGYTF. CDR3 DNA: TGTGCCAGCAGGAGCAGGGAAGGCTACACCTTC.

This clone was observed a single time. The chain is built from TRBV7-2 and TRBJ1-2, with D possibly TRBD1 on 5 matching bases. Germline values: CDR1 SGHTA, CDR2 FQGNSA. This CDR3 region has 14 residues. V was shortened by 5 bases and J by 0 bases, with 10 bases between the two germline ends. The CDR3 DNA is TGTGCCAGCAGCATGGGACCGTCTAACTATGGCTACACCTTC. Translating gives CASSMGPSNYGYTF.

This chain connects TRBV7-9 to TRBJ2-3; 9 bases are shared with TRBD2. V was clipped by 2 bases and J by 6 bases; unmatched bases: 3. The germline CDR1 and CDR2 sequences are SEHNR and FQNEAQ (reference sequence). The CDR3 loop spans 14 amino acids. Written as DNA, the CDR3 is TGTGCCAGCAGCTTACTTACTAGCGGGGATACGCAGTATTTT. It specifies CASSLLTSGDTQYF.

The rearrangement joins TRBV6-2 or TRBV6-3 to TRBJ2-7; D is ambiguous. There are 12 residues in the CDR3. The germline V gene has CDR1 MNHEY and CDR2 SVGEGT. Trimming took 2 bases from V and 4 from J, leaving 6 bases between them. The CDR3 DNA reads TGTGCCAGCAGTTACCCGGAGTACGAGCAGTACTTC. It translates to CASSYPEYEQYF.

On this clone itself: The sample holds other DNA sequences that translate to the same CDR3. The CDR3 nucleotides are TGTGCCAGCTCGCCTACAAGTAACACTGAAGCTTTCTTT. Its translation is CASSPTSNTEAFF. This chain uses TRBV18 with TRBJ1-1; the D is unclear. Germline values: CDR1 KGHSH, CDR2 LQKENI. The V end was cut by 6 bases, the J end by 2 bases, with 10 bases between. This CDR3 spans 13 amino acids. Drawing the rest from reference TRBV18 and TRBJ1-1, the complete variable domain is NAGVMQNPRHLVRRRGQEARLRCSPMKGHSHVYWYRQLPEEGLKFMVYLQKENIIDESGMPKERFSAEFPKEGPSILRIQQVVRGDSAAYFCASSPTSNTEAFFGQGTRLTVV.

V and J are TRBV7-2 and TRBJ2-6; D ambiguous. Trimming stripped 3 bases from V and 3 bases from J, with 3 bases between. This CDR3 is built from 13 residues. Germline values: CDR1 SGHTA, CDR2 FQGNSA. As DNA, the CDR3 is TGTGCCAGCAGCTTTTTTGGGGCCAACGTCCTGACTTTC. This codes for CASSFFGANVLTF.

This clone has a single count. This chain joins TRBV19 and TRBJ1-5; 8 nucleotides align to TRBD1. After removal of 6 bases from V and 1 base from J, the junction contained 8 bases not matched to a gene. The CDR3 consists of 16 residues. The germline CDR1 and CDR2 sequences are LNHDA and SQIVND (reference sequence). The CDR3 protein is CASRDRVFGSNQPQHF. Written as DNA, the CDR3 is TGTGCCAGTAGGGACAGGGTGTTTGGGAGCAATCAGCCCCAGCATTTT.

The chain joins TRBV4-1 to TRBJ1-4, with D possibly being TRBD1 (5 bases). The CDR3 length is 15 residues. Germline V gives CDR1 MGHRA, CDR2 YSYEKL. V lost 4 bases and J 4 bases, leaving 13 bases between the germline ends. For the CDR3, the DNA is TGCGCCAGCAGCCTTCGTACGGGGGGTAATGAAAAACTGTTTTTT. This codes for CASSLRTGGNEKLFF.

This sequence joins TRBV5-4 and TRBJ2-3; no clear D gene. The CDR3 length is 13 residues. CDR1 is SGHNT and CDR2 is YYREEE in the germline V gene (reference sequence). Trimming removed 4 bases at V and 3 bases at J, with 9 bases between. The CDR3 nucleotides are TGTGCCAGCAGCCTTCACTATACAGATACGCAGTATTTT. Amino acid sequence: CASSLHYTDTQYF.

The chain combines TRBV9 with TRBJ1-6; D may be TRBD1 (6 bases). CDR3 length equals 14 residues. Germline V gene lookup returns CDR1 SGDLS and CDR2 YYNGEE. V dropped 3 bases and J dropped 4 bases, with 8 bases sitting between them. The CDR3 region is CASSARGYNSPLHF. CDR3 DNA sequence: TGTGCCAGCAGCGCCAGGGGTTATAATTCACCCCTCCACTTT. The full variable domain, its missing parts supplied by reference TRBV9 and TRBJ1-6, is DSGVTQTPKHLITATGQRVTLRCSPRSGDLSVYWYQQSLDQGLQFLIQYYNGEERAKGNILERFSAQQFPDLHSELNLSSLELGDSALYFCASSARGYNSPLHFGNGTRLTVT.

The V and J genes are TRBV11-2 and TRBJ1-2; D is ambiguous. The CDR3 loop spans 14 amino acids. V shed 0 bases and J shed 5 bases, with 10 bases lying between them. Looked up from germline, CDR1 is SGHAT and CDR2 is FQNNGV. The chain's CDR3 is CASSLESRRYGYTF. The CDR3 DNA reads TGTGCCAGCAGCTTAGAGAGTAGAAGATATGGCTACACCTTC.

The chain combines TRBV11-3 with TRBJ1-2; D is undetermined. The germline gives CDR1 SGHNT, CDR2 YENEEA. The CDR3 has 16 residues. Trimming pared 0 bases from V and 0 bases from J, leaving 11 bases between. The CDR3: CASSLDGTNPNYGYTF. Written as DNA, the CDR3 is TGTGCCAGCAGCTTAGATGGAACGAATCCTAACTATGGCTACACCTTC.

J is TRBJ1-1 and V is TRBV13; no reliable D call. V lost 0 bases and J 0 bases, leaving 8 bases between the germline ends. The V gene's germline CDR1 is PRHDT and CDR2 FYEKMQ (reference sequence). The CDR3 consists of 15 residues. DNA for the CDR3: TGTGCCAGCAGCTTAGGCAGACGTTTGAACACTGAAGCTTTCTTT. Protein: CASSLGRRLNTEAFF.

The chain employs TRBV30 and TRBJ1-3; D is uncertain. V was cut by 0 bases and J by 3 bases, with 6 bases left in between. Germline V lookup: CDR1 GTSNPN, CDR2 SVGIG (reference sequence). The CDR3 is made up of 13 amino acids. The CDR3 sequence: CAWSVPYGNTIYF. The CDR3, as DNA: TGTGCCTGGAGTGTACCTTATGGAAACACCATATATTTT.

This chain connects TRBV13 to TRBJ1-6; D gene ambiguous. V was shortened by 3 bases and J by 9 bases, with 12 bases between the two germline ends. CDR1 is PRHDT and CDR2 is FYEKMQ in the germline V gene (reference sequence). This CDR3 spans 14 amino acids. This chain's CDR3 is CASSFRPNGSPLHF. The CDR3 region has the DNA TGTGCCAGCAGCTTTCGGCCGAATGGTTCACCCCTCCACTTT.

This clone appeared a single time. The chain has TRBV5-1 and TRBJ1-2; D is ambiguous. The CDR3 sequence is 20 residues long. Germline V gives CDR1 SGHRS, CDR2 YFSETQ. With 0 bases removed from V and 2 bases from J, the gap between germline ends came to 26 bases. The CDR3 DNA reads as TGCGCCAGCAGCTTGGTATTTAGTCAGCCGCTGGAAGAAGCCAACTATGGCTACACCTTC. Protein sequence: CASSLVFSQPLEEANYGYTF.

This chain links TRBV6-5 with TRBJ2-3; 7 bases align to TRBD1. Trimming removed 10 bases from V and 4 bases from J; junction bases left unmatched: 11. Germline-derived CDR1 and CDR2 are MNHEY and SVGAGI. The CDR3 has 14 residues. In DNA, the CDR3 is TGTGCCACTTCCGCAGGGGGTAATTCAGATACGCAGTATTTT. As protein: CATSAGGNSDTQYF.

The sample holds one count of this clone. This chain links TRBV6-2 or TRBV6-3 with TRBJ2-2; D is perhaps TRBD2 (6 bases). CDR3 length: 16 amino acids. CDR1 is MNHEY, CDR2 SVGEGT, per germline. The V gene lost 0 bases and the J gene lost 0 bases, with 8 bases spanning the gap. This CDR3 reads CASSYSGGSNTGELFF. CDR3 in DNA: TGTGCCAGCAGTTACTCGGGGGGTTCGAACACCGGGGAGCTGTTTTTT.

CDR3 region: CASSSPTGGLYGYTF. In DNA form, the CDR3 reads TGTGCCAGCAGCTCCCCCACAGGGGGCCTCTATGGCTACACCTTC. The genes are TRBV7-8 and TRBJ1-2; 9 bases match TRBD1. Germline V CDR1 and CDR2: SGHVS, FQNEAQ. J was trimmed by 4 bases and V by 4 bases; bases with no gene match: 7. The CDR3 spans 15 residues.

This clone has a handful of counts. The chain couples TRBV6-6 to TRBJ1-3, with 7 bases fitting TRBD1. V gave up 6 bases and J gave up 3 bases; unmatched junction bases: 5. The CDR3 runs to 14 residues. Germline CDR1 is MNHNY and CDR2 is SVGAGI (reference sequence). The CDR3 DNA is TGTGCCAGCAGCCAGGGGGGGATTGGAAACACCATATATTTT. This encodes CASSQGGIGNTIYF.

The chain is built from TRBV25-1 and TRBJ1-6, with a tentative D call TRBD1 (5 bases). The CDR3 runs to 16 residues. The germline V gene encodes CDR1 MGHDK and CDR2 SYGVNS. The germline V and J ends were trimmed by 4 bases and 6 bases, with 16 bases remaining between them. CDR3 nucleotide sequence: TGTGCCAGCAGTGGGTTAGGGGACGGTATTAATTCACCCCTCCACTTT. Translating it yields CASSGLGDGINSPLHF.

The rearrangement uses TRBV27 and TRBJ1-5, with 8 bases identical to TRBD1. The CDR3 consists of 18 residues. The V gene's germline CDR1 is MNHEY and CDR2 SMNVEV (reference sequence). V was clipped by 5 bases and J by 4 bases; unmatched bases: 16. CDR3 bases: TGTGCCAGCAGTCTAGGACAGGGTGGACCTCTTCGGAATCAGCCCCAGCATTTT. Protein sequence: CASSLGQGGPLRNQPQHF.

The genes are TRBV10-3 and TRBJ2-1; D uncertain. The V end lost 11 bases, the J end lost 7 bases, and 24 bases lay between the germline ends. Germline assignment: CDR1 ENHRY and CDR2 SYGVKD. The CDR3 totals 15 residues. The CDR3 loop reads CAFAFGGQISNEQFF. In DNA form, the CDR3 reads TGTGCCTTCGCGTTTGGTGGGCAAATAAGTAATGAGCAGTTCTTC.

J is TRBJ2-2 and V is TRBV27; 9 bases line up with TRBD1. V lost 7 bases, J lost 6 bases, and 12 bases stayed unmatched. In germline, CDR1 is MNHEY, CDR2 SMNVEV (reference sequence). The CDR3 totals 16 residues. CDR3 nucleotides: TGTGCCAGCACTCCCTACAGGGGGCGCTTCGCCGGGGAGCTGTTTTTT. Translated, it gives CASTPYRGRFAGELFF.

This CDR3 is CASSLSTSGGSDSPLHF. DNA of the CDR3: TGTGCCAGCAGTTTATCGACTTCGGGGGGCTCGGATTCACCCCTCCACTTT. This sequence joins TRBV27 and TRBJ1-6, with D possibly being TRBD1 (6 bases). The germline V and J ends were trimmed by 0 bases and 8 bases, with 17 bases remaining between them. The CDR3 extends over 17 amino acids. The germline gives CDR1 MNHEY, CDR2 SMNVEV (reference sequence).